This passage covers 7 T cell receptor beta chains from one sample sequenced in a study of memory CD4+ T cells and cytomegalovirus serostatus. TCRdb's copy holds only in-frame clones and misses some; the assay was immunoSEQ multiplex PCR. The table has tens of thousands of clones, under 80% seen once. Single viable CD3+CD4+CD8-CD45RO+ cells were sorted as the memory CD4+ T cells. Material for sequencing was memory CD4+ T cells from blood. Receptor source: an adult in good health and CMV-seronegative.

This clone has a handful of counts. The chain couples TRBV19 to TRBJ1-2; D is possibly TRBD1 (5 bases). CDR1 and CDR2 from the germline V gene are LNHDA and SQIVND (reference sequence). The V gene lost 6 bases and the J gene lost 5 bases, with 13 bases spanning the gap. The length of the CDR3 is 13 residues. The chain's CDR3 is CASSREGSYGYTF. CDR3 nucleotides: TGTGCCAGTAGCCGCGAGGGGTCGTATGGCTACACCTTC.

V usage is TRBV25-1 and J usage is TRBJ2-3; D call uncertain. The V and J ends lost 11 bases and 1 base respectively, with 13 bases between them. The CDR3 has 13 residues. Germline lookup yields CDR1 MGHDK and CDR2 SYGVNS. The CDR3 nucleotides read TGTGCCGCCTCGGAGTCGGGCACAGATACGCAGTATTTT. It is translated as CAASESGTDTQYF.

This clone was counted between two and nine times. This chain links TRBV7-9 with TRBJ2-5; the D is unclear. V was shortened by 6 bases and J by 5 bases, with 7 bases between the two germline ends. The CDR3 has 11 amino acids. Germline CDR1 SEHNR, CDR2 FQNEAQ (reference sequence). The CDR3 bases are TGTGCCAGCAGTTTTAAGGAGACCCAGTACTTC. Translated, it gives CASSFKETQYF.

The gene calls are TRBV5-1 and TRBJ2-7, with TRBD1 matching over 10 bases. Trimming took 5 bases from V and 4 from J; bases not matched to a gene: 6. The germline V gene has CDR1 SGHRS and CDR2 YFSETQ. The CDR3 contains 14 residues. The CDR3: CASRPTGGLYEQYF. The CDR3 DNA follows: TGCGCCAGCAGGCCGACAGGGGGCCTATACGAGCAGTACTTC. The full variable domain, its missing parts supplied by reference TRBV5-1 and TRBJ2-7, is KAGVTQTPRYLIKTRGQQVTLSCSPISGHRSVSWYQQTPGQGLQFLFEYFSETQRNKGNFPGRFSGRQFSNSRSEMNVSTLELGDSALYLCASRPTGGLYEQYFGPGTRLTVT.

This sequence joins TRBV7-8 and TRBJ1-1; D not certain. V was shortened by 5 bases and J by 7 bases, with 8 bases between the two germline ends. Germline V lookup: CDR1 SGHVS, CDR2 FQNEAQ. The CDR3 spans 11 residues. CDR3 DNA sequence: TGTGCCAGCAGCCCGACGGTTGAAGCTTTCTTT. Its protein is CASSPTVEAFF.

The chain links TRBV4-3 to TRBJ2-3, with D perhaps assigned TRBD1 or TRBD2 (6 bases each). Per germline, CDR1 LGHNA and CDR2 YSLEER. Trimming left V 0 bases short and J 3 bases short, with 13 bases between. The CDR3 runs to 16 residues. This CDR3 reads CASSQDPGATTDTQYF. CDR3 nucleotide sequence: TGCGCCAGCAGCCAAGATCCGGGGGCCACGACAGATACGCAGTATTTT.

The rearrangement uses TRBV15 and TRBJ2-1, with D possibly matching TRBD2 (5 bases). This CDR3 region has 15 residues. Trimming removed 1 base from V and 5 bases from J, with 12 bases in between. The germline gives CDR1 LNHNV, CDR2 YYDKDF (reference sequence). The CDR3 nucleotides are TGTGCCACCAGCAGAGGCTCCGGGATCAACAATGAGCAGTTCTTC. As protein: CATSRGSGINNEQFF.